The subject of this entry is one T cell receptor beta chain. The sample comes from a study of OX40 agonist ivuxolimab in advanced cancers. It was autoimmune disease history or systemic immunosuppression that excluded patients. V was clipped by 6 bases and J by 3 bases, with 14 bases between them. Germline-derived CDR1 and CDR2 are LNHNV and YYDKDF (reference sequence). The CDR3 totals 15 residues. Here immunoSEQ multiplex PCR was the method, and the copy in TCRdb shows in-frame clones only, minus some. The table records approximately 68,000 clones, roughly nine tenths of them present only once. This sample comprised CD4+ or CD8+ T cells sorted from blood, obtained in a trial of the OX40 agonist ivuxolimab. The chain combines TRBV15 with TRBJ1-4, with D unresolved. This clonotype was sampled from an adult with an advanced solid tumor such as melanoma, head and neck, liver or kidney cancer. The CDR3 region has the DNA TGTGCCACCAGGGAGACGGCGTTAGCTAATGAAAAACTGTTTTTT. Its translation: CATRETALANEKLFF.